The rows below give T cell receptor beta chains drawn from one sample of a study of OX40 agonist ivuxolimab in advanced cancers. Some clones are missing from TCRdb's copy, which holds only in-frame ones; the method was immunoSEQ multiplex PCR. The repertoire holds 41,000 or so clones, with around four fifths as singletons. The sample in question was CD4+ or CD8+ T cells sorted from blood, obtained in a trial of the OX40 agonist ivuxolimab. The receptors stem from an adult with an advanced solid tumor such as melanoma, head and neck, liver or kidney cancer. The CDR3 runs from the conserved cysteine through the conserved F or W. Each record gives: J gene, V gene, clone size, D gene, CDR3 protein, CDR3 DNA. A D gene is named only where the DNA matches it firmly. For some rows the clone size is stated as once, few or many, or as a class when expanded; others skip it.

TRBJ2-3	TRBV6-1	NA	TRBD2	CASSEALGGGSTDTQYF	TGTGCCAGCAGTGAAGCGCTAGGCGGGGGAAGCACAGATACGCAGTATTTT
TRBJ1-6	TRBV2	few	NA	CASSLGQYNSPLHF	TGTGCCAGCAGCCTCGGGCAGTATAATTCACCCCTCCACTTT
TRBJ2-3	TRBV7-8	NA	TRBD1	CASSLATGADTQYF	TGTGCCAGCAGCTTAGCCACAGGGGCAGATACGCAGTATTTT
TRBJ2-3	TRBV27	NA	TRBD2	CATRRPLELAGGSTDTQYF	TGTGCCACCCGCCGCCCCCTAGAACTAGCGGGTGGGTCCACAGATACGCAGTATTTT
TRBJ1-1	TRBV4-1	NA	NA	CASSPPGRTEAFF	TGCGCCAGCAGCCCCCCGGGGCGCACTGAAGCTTTCTTT
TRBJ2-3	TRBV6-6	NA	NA	CASSPSTDTQYF	TGTGCCAGCAGTCCCTCGACAGATACGCAGTATTTT
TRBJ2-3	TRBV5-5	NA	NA	CASSPPDGTDTQYF	TGTGCCAGCAGCCCCCCGGACGGGACAGATACGCAGTATTTT
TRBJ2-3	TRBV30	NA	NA	CAWSSGRAGLLSTDTQYF	TGTGCCTGGAGTTCGGGAAGGGCAGGTCTTCTTAGCACAGATACGCAGTATTTT
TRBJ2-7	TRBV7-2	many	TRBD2	CASSLDPGTSYYEQYF	TGTGCCAGCAGCCTGGATCCCGGGACTAGCTATTACGAGCAGTACTTC
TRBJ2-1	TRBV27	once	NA	CATAPPRVSSSYNEQFF	TGTGCCACCGCACCCCCCAGGGTTTCGAGCTCCTACAATGAGCAGTTCTTC
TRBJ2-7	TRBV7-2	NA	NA	CASSPSGGTYEQYF	TGTGCCAGCAGCCCCAGTGGAGGGACCTACGAGCAGTACTTC
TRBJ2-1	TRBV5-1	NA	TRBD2	CASSPGTSGSTEQFF	TGCGCCAGCAGCCCCGGGACTAGCGGGAGTACTGAGCAGTTCTTC
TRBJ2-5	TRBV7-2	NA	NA	CASSFGGRETQYF	TGTGCCAGCAGCTTTGGGGGGCGGGAGACCCAGTACTTC
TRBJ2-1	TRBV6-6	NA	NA	CASSTGTGPANEQFF	TGTGCCAGCAGTACCGGAACGGGGCCGGCCAATGAGCAGTTCTTC
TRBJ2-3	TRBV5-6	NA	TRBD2	CASRDGRWTDTQYF	TGTGCCAGTAGAGACGGGAGGTGGACAGATACGCAGTATTTT
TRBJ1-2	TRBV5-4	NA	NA	CASSLASGGYTF	TGTGCCAGCAGCTTGGCGTCTGGTGGCTACACCTTC
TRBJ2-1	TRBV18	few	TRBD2	CASSPGTSGAYNEQFF	TGTGCCAGCTCACCGGGGACTAGCGGGGCCTACAATGAGCAGTTCTTC
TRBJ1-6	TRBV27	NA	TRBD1	CASSHYRGRDSPLHF	TGTGCCAGCAGTCATTACAGGGGGCGTGATTCACCCCTCCACTTT
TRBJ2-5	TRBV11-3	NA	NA	CASSLGQRETQYF	TGTGCCAGCAGCCTTGGGCAACGGGAGACCCAGTACTTC
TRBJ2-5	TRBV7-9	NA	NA	CASSLESLGLLQETQYF	TGTGCCAGCAGCTTAGAGAGCTTGGGACTTCTACAAGAGACCCAGTACTTC
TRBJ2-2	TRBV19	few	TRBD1	CASRTGTGAVTGELFF	TGTGCCAGTAGGACCGGGACAGGGGCTGTGACCGGGGAGCTGTTTTTT
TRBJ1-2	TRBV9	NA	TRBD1	CASSGAGTGGGYGYTF	TGTGCCAGCAGCGGGGCCGGGACAGGGGGCGGCTATGGCTACACCTTC
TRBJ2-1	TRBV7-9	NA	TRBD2	CASSLGAGGPYNEQFF	TGTGCCAGCAGCTTAGGGGCGGGAGGGCCATACAATGAGCAGTTCTTC
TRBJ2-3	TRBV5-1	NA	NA	CASSPGQGGADTQYF	TGCGCCAGCAGCCCCGGGCAGGGGGGGGCAGATACGCAGTATTTT
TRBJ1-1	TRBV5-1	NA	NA	CASSGGGLTEAFF	TGCGCCAGCAGCGGAGGGGGACTCACTGAAGCTTTCTTT
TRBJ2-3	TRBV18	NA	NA	CASSPTGSFTDTQYF	TGTGCCAGCTCACCGACAGGATCTTTCACAGATACGCAGTATTTT
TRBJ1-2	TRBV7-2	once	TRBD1	CASSGGGQGYGYTF	TGTGCCAGCAGCGGGGGGGGACAGGGCTATGGCTACACCTTC
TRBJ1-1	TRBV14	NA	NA	CASSQQGHTEAFF	TGTGCCAGCAGCCAACAGGGGCACACTGAAGCTTTCTTT
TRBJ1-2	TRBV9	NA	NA	CASSVAVQAFYGYTF	TGTGCCAGCAGCGTAGCGGTTCAGGCGTTCTATGGCTACACCTTC
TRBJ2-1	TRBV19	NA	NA	CASSTPLYTGSYNEQFF	TGTGCCAGTAGTACACCCCTATATACAGGGTCCTACAATGAGCAGTTCTTC
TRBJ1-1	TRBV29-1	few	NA	CSVGDGTEAFF	TGCAGCGTTGGGGATGGCACTGAAGCTTTCTTT
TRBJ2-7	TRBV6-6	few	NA	CASSYGRVEQYF	TGTGCCAGCAGTTACGGTAGGGTAGAGCAGTACTTC
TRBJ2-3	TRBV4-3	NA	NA	CASSSRGGTTDTQYF	TGCGCCAGCAGCTCTAGGGGAGGTACCACAGATACGCAGTATTTT
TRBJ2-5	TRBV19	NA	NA	CASSSKTGQETQYF	TGTGCCAGTAGTTCCAAGACCGGTCAAGAGACCCAGTACTTC
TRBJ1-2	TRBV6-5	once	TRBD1	CASSSTGADNYGYTF	TGTGCCAGCAGTTCCACAGGGGCGGATAACTATGGCTACACCTTC
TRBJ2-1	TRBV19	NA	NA	CASSMGGTSYNEQFF	TGTGCCAGTAGTATGGGGGGTACCTCCTACAATGAGCAGTTCTTC
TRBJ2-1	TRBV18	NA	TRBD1	CASSPPGGRSYNEQFF	TGTGCCAGCTCACCACCAGGGGGCCGGTCCTACAATGAGCAGTTCTTC
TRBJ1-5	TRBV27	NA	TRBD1	CASSFGTGNGQPQHF	TGTGCCAGCAGTTTTGGGACAGGGAACGGTCAGCCCCAGCATTTT
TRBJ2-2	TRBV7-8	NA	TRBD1	CASSLGQGDTGELFF	TGTGCCAGCAGCTTAGGACAGGGTGACACCGGGGAGCTGTTTTTT
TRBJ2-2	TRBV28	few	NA	CASSFLRLSGAVNTGELFF	TGTGCCAGCAGTTTCCTAAGACTTTCAGGGGCCGTGAACACCGGGGAGCTGTTTTTT
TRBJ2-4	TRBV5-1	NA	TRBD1	CASSLGQGDKNIQYF	TGCGCCAGCAGCTTAGGACAGGGTGACAAAAACATTCAGTACTTC
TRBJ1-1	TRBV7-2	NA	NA	CASSLGWAGTEAFF	TGTGCCAGCAGCTTAGGGTGGGCCGGCACTGAAGCTTTCTTT
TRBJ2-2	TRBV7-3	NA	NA	CASSLWEIGELFF	TGTGCCAGCAGCTTATGGGAGATCGGGGAGCTGTTTTTT
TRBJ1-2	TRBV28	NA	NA	CASSPVGEGVGYTF	TGTGCCAGCAGTCCCGTGGGCGAGGGGGTTGGCTACACCTTC
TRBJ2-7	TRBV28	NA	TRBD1	CASSDIGQDLSYEQYF	TGTGCCAGCAGTGATATAGGACAGGACCTCTCCTACGAGCAGTACTTC
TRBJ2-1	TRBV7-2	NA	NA	CASSSLGGNEQFF	TGTGCCAGCAGCTCGTTAGGGGGTAATGAGCAGTTCTTC
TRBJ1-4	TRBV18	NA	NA	CASSPDLFATNEKLFF	TGTGCCAGCTCACCAGACCTTTTCGCAACTAATGAAAAACTGTTTTTT
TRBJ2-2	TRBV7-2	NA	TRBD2	CASSLMGGSSTGELFF	TGTGCCAGCAGCTTGATGGGGGGGAGTAGCACCGGGGAGCTGTTTTTT
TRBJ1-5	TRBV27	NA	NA	CASSLYPDGNQPQHF	TGTGCCAGCAGTTTATATCCGGACGGGAATCAGCCCCAGCATTTT
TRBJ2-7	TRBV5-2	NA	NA	CASSLEGITYEQYF	TGTGCCAGCAGCTTGGAAGGCATCACCTACGAGCAGTACTTC
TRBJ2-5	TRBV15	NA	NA	CATSRDYEETQYF	TGTGCCACCAGCAGAGATTACGAAGAGACCCAGTACTTC
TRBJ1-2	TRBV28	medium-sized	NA	CASSLWGGGYTF	TGTGCCAGCAGTTTATGGGGCGGTGGCTACACCTTC
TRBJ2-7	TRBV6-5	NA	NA	CASSYGRVEQYF	TGTGCCAGCAGTTACGGTAGGGTAGAGCAGTACTTC
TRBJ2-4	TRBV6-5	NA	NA	CASSYSVREKNIQYF	TGTGCCAGCAGTTACTCCGTCAGGGAGAAAAACATTCAGTACTTC